This TCR beta chain was sequenced in a study of blood T cell repertoires in COVID-19. Across the study: Both acute and convalescent COVID-19 samples were obtained from the United States, Italy and Spain. PBMCs, B-cell-depleted T cells, or T cells provided the cDNA or gDNA that made up the material.

V gave up 6 bases and J gave up 3 bases; unmatched junction bases: 6. The germline gives CDR1 LNHDA, CDR2 SQIVND (reference sequence). CDR3 length: 15 residues. Enrollment of patients from Seattle took place during active infection, with longitudinal follow-up. Methods used by the authors: Amplification from reference gene primers served as the basis for estimated nucleated cell counts. TCRdb keeps only in-frame clones here, not all; method: immunoSEQ multiplex PCR. For V, J and clone size, that table is used; D and trimming come from the DNA. The profile shows around 220,000 clones, about four fifths of them singletons.

The rearrangement joins TRBV19 to TRBJ1-5, with 9 bases identical to TRBD1. The clonotype was recovered from a woman older than 75 with COVID-19, enrolled during active disease. Sequencing was done on a sample of peripheral blood. Written as DNA, the CDR3 is TGTGCCAGTAGAACTCGACAGGGGGTCAATCAGCCCCAGCATTTT. It encodes CASRTRQGVNQPQHF.